Listed below are T cell receptor beta chains from one sample, sequenced in a study of control samples from healthy donors and cancer patients. TCRdb's copy holds only in-frame clones and misses some; the assay was immunoSEQ multiplex PCR. The profile covers some 150,000 clones, with about 94% appearing a single time and around 15% taken by the ten largest. The sample was PBMCs. The source is a man aged 55-75 years with colorectal cancer. Both conserved end residues are part of each CDR3. Fields, in order: J gene, clone size, V gene, CDR3 length, D gene, CDR3 protein, CDR3 DNA. The D gene is left open where the match is weak. Rows give clone size only sometimes, using once, few, many, or a class for an expanded clone.

j_call: TRBJ2-5
clone_size: NA
v_call: TRBV7-9
cdr3_length: 15
d_call: TRBD2
cdr3_aa: CASSLAGGGQETQYF
cdr3_nt: TGTGCCAGCAGCTTAGCCGGCGGGGGTCAAGAGACCCAGTACTTC

j_call: TRBJ2-1
clone_size: NA
v_call: TRBV15
cdr3_length: 15
d_call: TRBD1
cdr3_aa: CATSRAWTGYNEQFF
cdr3_nt: TGTGCCACCAGCAGGGCCTGGACAGGCTACAATGAGCAGTTCTTC

j_call: TRBJ2-3
clone_size: NA
v_call: TRBV5-1
cdr3_length: 14
d_call: TRBD2
cdr3_aa: CASSLAGTTDTQYF
cdr3_nt: TGCGCCAGCAGCTTAGCGGGGACCACAGATACGCAGTATTTT

j_call: TRBJ1-3
clone_size: NA
v_call: TRBV28
cdr3_length: 13
d_call: TRBD1
cdr3_aa: CASSLAGGNTIYF
cdr3_nt: TGTGCCAGCAGTTTGGCAGGGGGTAACACCATATATTTT

j_call: TRBJ1-1
clone_size: NA
v_call: TRBV6-6
cdr3_length: 12
d_call: NA
cdr3_aa: CASLRRDTEAFF
cdr3_nt: TGTGCCAGCTTAAGGAGGGACACTGAAGCTTTCTTT

j_call: TRBJ2-4
clone_size: NA
v_call: TRBV7-8
cdr3_length: 16
d_call: TRBD2
cdr3_aa: CASSLEGGLAKNIQYF
cdr3_nt: TGTGCCAGCAGCTTAGAGGGAGGGTTAGCCAAAAACATTCAGTACTTC

j_call: TRBJ1-1
clone_size: few
v_call: TRBV12-3/TRBV12-4
cdr3_length: 12
d_call: NA
cdr3_aa: CASSLASSLAFF
cdr3_nt: TGTGCCAGCAGTTTAGCGAGCAGTTTAGCTTTCTTT

j_call: TRBJ1-2
clone_size: NA
v_call: TRBV10-3
cdr3_length: 16
d_call: NA
cdr3_aa: CAISESTKEANYGYTF
cdr3_nt: TGTGCCATCAGTGAGTCGACTAAGGAAGCTAACTATGGCTACACCTTC

j_call: TRBJ1-2
clone_size: NA
v_call: TRBV19
cdr3_length: 12
d_call: NA
cdr3_aa: CASSMQGNGYTF
cdr3_nt: TGTGCCAGTAGTATGCAAGGGAATGGCTACACCTTC

j_call: TRBJ2-5
clone_size: NA
v_call: TRBV6-5
cdr3_length: 14
d_call: NA
cdr3_aa: CASSYSTGRETQYF
cdr3_nt: TGTGCCAGCAGTTACTCAACAGGGCGAGAGACCCAGTACTTC

j_call: TRBJ2-2
clone_size: NA
v_call: TRBV28
cdr3_length: 15
d_call: TRBD1
cdr3_aa: CASSLPGTGIGELFF
cdr3_nt: TGTGCCAGCAGTTTACCCGGGACAGGGATCGGGGAGCTGTTTTTT

j_call: TRBJ1-2
clone_size: NA
v_call: TRBV6-6
cdr3_length: 13
d_call: TRBD1
cdr3_aa: CASSLTGGGGYTF
cdr3_nt: TGTGCCAGCAGTTTAACAGGGGGCGGCGGCTACACCTTC

j_call: TRBJ2-7
clone_size: NA
v_call: TRBV6-5
cdr3_length: 15
d_call: NA
cdr3_aa: CASRPEQVSSYEQYF
cdr3_nt: TGTGCCAGCAGACCCGAACAGGTCAGCTCCTACGAGCAGTACTTC

j_call: TRBJ2-5
clone_size: NA
v_call: TRBV7-2
cdr3_length: 16
d_call: TRBD1
cdr3_aa: CASSSTGTGLQETQYF
cdr3_nt: TGTGCCAGCAGCTCTACCGGGACAGGGCTTCAAGAGACCCAGTACTTC

j_call: TRBJ2-2
clone_size: NA
v_call: TRBV27
cdr3_length: 14
d_call: TRBD1
cdr3_aa: CASSLIQGTGELFF
cdr3_nt: TGTGCCAGCAGTCTGATACAGGGGACCGGGGAGCTGTTTTTT

j_call: TRBJ1-2
clone_size: NA
v_call: TRBV5-4
cdr3_length: 16
d_call: TRBD1
cdr3_aa: CASSFTGWGQAYGYTF
cdr3_nt: TGTGCCAGCAGCTTCACCGGATGGGGACAGGCGTATGGCTACACCTTC

j_call: TRBJ2-7
clone_size: NA
v_call: TRBV9
cdr3_length: 15
d_call: NA
cdr3_aa: CASSPSGFLAPQQYF
cdr3_nt: TGTGCCAGCAGCCCCTCAGGGTTTTTGGCCCCTCAACAGTACTTC

j_call: TRBJ1-6
clone_size: NA
v_call: TRBV10-3
cdr3_length: 13
d_call: TRBD1
cdr3_aa: CAISSGTESPLHF
cdr3_nt: TGTGCCATCAGCTCCGGGACAGAGTCACCCCTCCACTTT

j_call: TRBJ2-7
clone_size: NA
v_call: TRBV5-4
cdr3_length: 15
d_call: TRBD1
cdr3_aa: CASSRWGDRAYEQYF
cdr3_nt: TGTGCCAGCAGCAGATGGGGGGACAGGGCCTACGAGCAGTACTTC

j_call: TRBJ2-7
clone_size: NA
v_call: TRBV5-3
cdr3_length: 16
d_call: NA
cdr3_aa: CARSHQRPGGSDEQYF
cdr3_nt: TGTGCCAGAAGCCACCAAAGGCCGGGTGGGTCCGACGAGCAGTACTTC

j_call: TRBJ1-2
clone_size: once
v_call: TRBV27
cdr3_length: 17
d_call: TRBD1
cdr3_aa: CASSLLAERRGDGGYTF
cdr3_nt: TGTGCCAGCAGTTTACTAGCCGAGCGCAGGGGGGACGGTGGCTACACCTTC

j_call: TRBJ2-2
clone_size: NA
v_call: TRBV2
cdr3_length: 15
d_call: TRBD1
cdr3_aa: CASSPGTGDTGELFF
cdr3_nt: TGTGCCAGCAGTCCCGGGACAGGGGACACCGGGGAGCTGTTTTTT

j_call: TRBJ1-3
clone_size: NA
v_call: TRBV10-3
cdr3_length: 17
d_call: NA
cdr3_aa: CAISVSVTLLSGNTIYF
cdr3_nt: TGTGCCATCAGTGTCTCGGTGACACTACTCTCTGGAAACACCATATATTTT

j_call: TRBJ1-1
clone_size: NA
v_call: TRBV6-5
cdr3_length: 15
d_call: TRBD1
cdr3_aa: CATTPNPGQGREAFF
cdr3_nt: TGTGCCACCACCCCAAATCCGGGACAGGGTCGTGAAGCTTTCTTT

j_call: TRBJ2-1
clone_size: NA
v_call: TRBV2
cdr3_length: 11
d_call: TRBD2
cdr3_aa: CASNTRGGSLF
cdr3_nt: TGTGCCAGCAATACACGGGGGGGTTCTCTCTTC

j_call: TRBJ2-5
clone_size: once
v_call: TRBV2
cdr3_length: 13
d_call: NA
cdr3_aa: CASSESGQETQYF
cdr3_nt: TGTGCCAGCAGTGAGTCCGGCCAAGAGACCCAGTACTTC

j_call: TRBJ2-7
clone_size: NA
v_call: TRBV5-1
cdr3_length: 13
d_call: NA
cdr3_aa: CASSLPGAQEQYF
cdr3_nt: TGCGCCAGCAGCCTCCCGGGGGCGCAGGAGCAGTACTTC

j_call: TRBJ1-1
clone_size: NA
v_call: TRBV10-3
cdr3_length: 13
d_call: TRBD1
cdr3_aa: CAIGDRGNTEAFF
cdr3_nt: TGTGCCATCGGGGACAGGGGGAACACTGAAGCTTTCTTT

j_call: TRBJ2-7
clone_size: NA
v_call: TRBV5-6
cdr3_length: 12
d_call: NA
cdr3_aa: CASSYQGGEQYF
cdr3_nt: TGTGCCAGCAGCTATCAGGGAGGCGAGCAGTACTTC

j_call: TRBJ1-2
clone_size: NA
v_call: TRBV7-2
cdr3_length: 13
d_call: NA
cdr3_aa: CASREPVGVGYTF
cdr3_nt: TGCGCCAGCAGGGAACCCGTGGGGGTTGGCTACACCTTC

j_call: TRBJ1-5
clone_size: NA
v_call: TRBV7-2
cdr3_length: 12
d_call: NA
cdr3_aa: CASSLGNQPQHF
cdr3_nt: TGTGCCAGCAGCTTAGGAAATCAGCCCCAGCATTTT

j_call: TRBJ2-7
clone_size: NA
v_call: TRBV9
cdr3_length: 16
d_call: TRBD1
cdr3_aa: CASSVGTGTSSYEQYF
cdr3_nt: TGTGCCAGCAGCGTCGGGACAGGCACGAGCTCCTACGAGCAGTACTTC

j_call: TRBJ2-3
clone_size: NA
v_call: TRBV29-1
cdr3_length: 15
d_call: NA
cdr3_aa: CSVEDARGSADTQYF
cdr3_nt: TGCAGCGTTGAAGATGCGAGGGGCTCGGCAGATACGCAGTATTTT

j_call: TRBJ2-7
clone_size: NA
v_call: TRBV2
cdr3_length: 14
d_call: NA
cdr3_aa: CASARLSSPYEQYF
cdr3_nt: TGTGCCAGTGCCAGGTTATCCTCTCCTTACGAGCAGTACTTC

j_call: TRBJ1-1
clone_size: NA
v_call: TRBV5-6
cdr3_length: 15
d_call: NA
cdr3_aa: CASSLALGGRTEAFF
cdr3_nt: TGTGCCAGCAGCTTGGCCCTCGGGGGGAGGACTGAAGCTTTCTTT

j_call: TRBJ1-1
clone_size: once
v_call: TRBV3-1/TRBV3-2
cdr3_length: 15
d_call: NA
cdr3_aa: CASSQSGVTNTEAFF
cdr3_nt: TGTGCCAGCAGTCAATCGGGGGTAACGAACACTGAAGCTTTCTTT

j_call: TRBJ2-5
clone_size: NA
v_call: TRBV27
cdr3_length: 11
d_call: NA
cdr3_aa: CASGYQETQYF
cdr3_nt: TGTGCCAGCGGCTATCAAGAGACCCAGTACTTC

j_call: TRBJ1-6
clone_size: NA
v_call: TRBV13
cdr3_length: 13
d_call: NA
cdr3_aa: CASSHQTGSPLHF
cdr3_nt: TGTGCCAGCAGCCACCAAACGGGTTCACCCCTCCACTTT

j_call: TRBJ1-2
clone_size: NA
v_call: TRBV6-6
cdr3_length: 14
d_call: NA
cdr3_aa: CASSYLGGGYGYTF
cdr3_nt: TGTGCCAGCAGTTACTTGGGGGGCGGGTATGGCTACACCTTC

j_call: TRBJ2-7
clone_size: many
v_call: TRBV3-1/TRBV3-2
cdr3_length: 14
d_call: NA
cdr3_aa: CASSQASDSYEQYF
cdr3_nt: TGTGCCAGCAGCCAAGCTAGCGACTCCTACGAGCAGTACTTC

j_call: TRBJ2-5
clone_size: NA
v_call: TRBV7-9
cdr3_length: 14
d_call: NA
cdr3_aa: CASSLGQAQETQYF
cdr3_nt: TGTGCCAGCAGCTTAGGGCAGGCACAAGAGACCCAGTACTTC

j_call: TRBJ1-2
clone_size: NA
v_call: TRBV3-1/TRBV3-2
cdr3_length: 15
d_call: NA
cdr3_aa: CASSQDALPRDGYTF
cdr3_nt: TGTGCCAGCAGCCAAGATGCGTTACCCAGGGATGGCTACACCTTC

j_call: TRBJ2-7
clone_size: few
v_call: TRBV13
cdr3_length: 11
d_call: NA
cdr3_aa: CASSFSYEQYF
cdr3_nt: TGTGCCAGCAGCTTTTCCTACGAGCAGTACTTC

j_call: TRBJ2-3
clone_size: NA
v_call: TRBV11-2
cdr3_length: 15
d_call: TRBD2
cdr3_aa: CASSSTSGGPDTQYF
cdr3_nt: TGTGCCAGCAGCTCGACTAGCGGGGGGCCAGATACGCAGTATTTT

j_call: TRBJ2-2
clone_size: few
v_call: TRBV9
cdr3_length: 17
d_call: NA
cdr3_aa: CASSSRESGAGTGELFF
cdr3_nt: TGTGCCAGCAGCTCCCGAGAATCGGGGGCCGGCACCGGGGAGCTGTTTTTT

j_call: TRBJ2-5
clone_size: NA
v_call: TRBV12-3/TRBV12-4
cdr3_length: 13
d_call: NA
cdr3_aa: CASVQGNQETQYF
cdr3_nt: TGTGCCAGCGTACAGGGCAACCAAGAGACCCAGTACTTC

j_call: TRBJ2-2
clone_size: NA
v_call: TRBV5-4
cdr3_length: 16
d_call: TRBD1
cdr3_aa: CASSSKTGGFTGELFF
cdr3_nt: TGTGCCAGCAGCTCCAAGACAGGGGGCTTCACCGGGGAGCTGTTTTTT

j_call: TRBJ2-1
clone_size: NA
v_call: TRBV5-8
cdr3_length: 17
d_call: TRBD2
cdr3_aa: CASSLSKVRGVMYEQFF
cdr3_nt: TGTGCCAGCAGCTTGAGCAAGGTGCGGGGGGTTATGTATGAGCAGTTCTTC

j_call: TRBJ1-2
clone_size: NA
v_call: TRBV6-2/TRBV6-3
cdr3_length: 14
d_call: NA
cdr3_aa: CASSPWTSIYGYTF
cdr3_nt: TGTGCCAGCAGTCCGTGGACCTCGATCTATGGCTACACCTTC

j_call: TRBJ2-5
clone_size: NA
v_call: TRBV29-1
cdr3_length: 13
d_call: TRBD1
cdr3_aa: CSVTGQGGETQYF
cdr3_nt: TGCAGCGTAACTGGACAGGGGGGGGAGACCCAGTACTTC

j_call: TRBJ1-6
clone_size: NA
v_call: TRBV28
cdr3_length: 16
d_call: NA
cdr3_aa: CASSGGGNSYNSPLHF
cdr3_nt: TGTGCCAGCAGCGGGGGGGGGAACTCCTATAATTCACCCCTCCACTTT

j_call: TRBJ1-5
clone_size: NA
v_call: TRBV2
cdr3_length: 14
d_call: TRBD1
cdr3_aa: CASSGGQGNQPQHF
cdr3_nt: TGTGCCAGCAGTGGGGGACAGGGAAATCAGCCCCAGCATTTT

j_call: TRBJ1-1
clone_size: NA
v_call: TRBV7-2
cdr3_length: 15
d_call: NA
cdr3_aa: CASSLRGTTNTEAFF
cdr3_nt: TGTGCCAGCAGCTTACGGGGGACTACTAACACTGAAGCTTTCTTT

j_call: TRBJ1-2
clone_size: NA
v_call: TRBV6-5
cdr3_length: 15
d_call: TRBD1
cdr3_aa: CASSLGQGADYGYTF
cdr3_nt: TGTGCCAGCAGCCTGGGACAGGGGGCGGACTATGGCTACACCTTC

j_call: TRBJ2-1
clone_size: NA
v_call: TRBV2
cdr3_length: 14
d_call: TRBD2
cdr3_aa: CATRQSGGDNEQFF
cdr3_nt: TGTGCCACTCGCCAGAGCGGGGGGGACAATGAGCAGTTCTTC